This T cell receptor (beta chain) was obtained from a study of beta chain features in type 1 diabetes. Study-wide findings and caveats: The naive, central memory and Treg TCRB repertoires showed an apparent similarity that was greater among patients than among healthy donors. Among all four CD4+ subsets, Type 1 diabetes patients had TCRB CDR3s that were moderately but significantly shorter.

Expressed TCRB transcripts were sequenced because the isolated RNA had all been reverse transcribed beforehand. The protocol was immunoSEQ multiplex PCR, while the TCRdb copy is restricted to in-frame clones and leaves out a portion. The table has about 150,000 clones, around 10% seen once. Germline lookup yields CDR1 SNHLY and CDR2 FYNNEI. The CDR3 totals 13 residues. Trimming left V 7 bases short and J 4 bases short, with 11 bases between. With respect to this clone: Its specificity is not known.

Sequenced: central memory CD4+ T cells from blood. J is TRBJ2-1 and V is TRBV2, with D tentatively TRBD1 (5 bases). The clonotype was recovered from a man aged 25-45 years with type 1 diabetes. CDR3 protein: CASMETVYNEQFF. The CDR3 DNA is TGTGCCAGCATGGAGACAGTGTACAATGAGCAGTTCTTC.